The subject of this entry is one T cell receptor (beta chain). Its antigen remains unidentified. The repertoire was sequenced with immunoSEQ multiplex PCR; TCRdb's copy has only in-frame clones and lacks some. The sample has about 110,000 clones, about 90% seen once. Second doses at about 4 or about 12 weeks were pooled. The data were obtained in a study of T cell responses to AZD1222 COVID-19 vaccine. Overall study results and limits: Reportedly, close to half of spike-specific TCRs are directed against unmutated variant regions. Mostly white British, mostly female donors; authors suggested clonal diversity may be underestimated. At baseline, just 6 or 7 AZD1222 recipients tested seropositive.

Per the germline V gene, CDR1 is SGHVS and CDR2 is FNYEAQ. This CDR3 spans 15 amino acids. V lost 4 bases, J lost 5 bases, and 8 bases stayed unmatched. Sequenced here: peripheral blood, sampled 28 days after the second AZD1222 dose. The J gene is TRBJ2-5, the V gene TRBV7-6; 9 bases are a match to TRBD1. This TCR was sampled from an adult who received the AZD1222 COVID-19 vaccine. The chain's CDR3 is CASSSQTGGGETQYF. For the CDR3, the DNA is TGTGCCAGCAGCTCCCAGACAGGGGGTGGGGAGACCCAGTACTTC.